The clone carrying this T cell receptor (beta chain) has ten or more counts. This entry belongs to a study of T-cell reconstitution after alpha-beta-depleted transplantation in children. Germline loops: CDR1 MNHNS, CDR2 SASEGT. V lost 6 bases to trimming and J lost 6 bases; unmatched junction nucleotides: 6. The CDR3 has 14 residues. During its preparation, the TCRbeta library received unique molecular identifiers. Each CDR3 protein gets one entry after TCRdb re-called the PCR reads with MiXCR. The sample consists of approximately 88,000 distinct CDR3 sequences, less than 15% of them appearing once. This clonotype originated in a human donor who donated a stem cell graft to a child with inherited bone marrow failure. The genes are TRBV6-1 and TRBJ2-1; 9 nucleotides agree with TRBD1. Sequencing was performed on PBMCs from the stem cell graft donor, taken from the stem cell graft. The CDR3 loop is CASRPGTGLNEQFF. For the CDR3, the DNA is TGTGCCAGCAGACCCGGGACAGGGCTCAATGAGCAGTTCTTC.